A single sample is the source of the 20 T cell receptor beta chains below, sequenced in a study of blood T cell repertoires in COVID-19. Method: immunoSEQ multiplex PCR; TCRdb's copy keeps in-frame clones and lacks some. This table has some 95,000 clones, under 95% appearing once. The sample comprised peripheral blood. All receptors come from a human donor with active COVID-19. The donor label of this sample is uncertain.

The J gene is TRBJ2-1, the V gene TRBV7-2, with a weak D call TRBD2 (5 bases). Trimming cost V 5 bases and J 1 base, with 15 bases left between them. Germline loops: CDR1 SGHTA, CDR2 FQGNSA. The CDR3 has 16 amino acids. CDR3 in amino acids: CASSRVGRASYNEQFF. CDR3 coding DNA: TGTGCCAGCAGCCGGGTGGGGAGAGCATCCTACAATGAGCAGTTCTTC.

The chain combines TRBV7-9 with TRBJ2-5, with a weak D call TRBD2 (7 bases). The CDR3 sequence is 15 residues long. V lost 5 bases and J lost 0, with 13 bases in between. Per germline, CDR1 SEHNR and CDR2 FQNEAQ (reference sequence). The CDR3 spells CASSSGTTYQETQYF. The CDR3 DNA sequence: TGTGCCAGCAGCAGCGGGACAACGTACCAAGAGACCCAGTACTTC.

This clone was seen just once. CDR3 DNA sequence: TGTGCCAGCAGTTACTCGAGTACGAGAGAGACCCAGTACTTC. Its translation is CASSYSSTRETQYF. This chain links TRBV6-6 with TRBJ2-5, with D uncertain. This CDR3 has 14 residues. Germline V gene lookup returns CDR1 MNHNY and CDR2 SVGAGI (reference sequence). The V and J ends lost 0 bases and 4 bases respectively, with 9 bases between them.

The CDR3 is CASSLGTGGTEAFF. The CDR3 DNA sequence: TGCGCCAGCAGCTTGGGGACAGGGGGGACTGAAGCTTTCTTT. The chain combines TRBV5-1 with TRBJ1-1, with 10 nucleotides matching TRBD1. The V gene's germline CDR1 is SGHRS and CDR2 YFSETQ. CDR3 length: 14 residues. V was pared by 0 bases and J by 5 bases, with 1 base of the junction left unmatched.

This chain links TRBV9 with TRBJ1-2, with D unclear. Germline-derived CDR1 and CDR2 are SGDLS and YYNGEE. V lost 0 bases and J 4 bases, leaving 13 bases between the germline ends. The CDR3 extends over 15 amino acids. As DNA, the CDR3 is TGTGCCAGCAGCGTAGAAACGAGTATCGGCTATGGCTACACCTTC. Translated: CASSVETSIGYGYTF.

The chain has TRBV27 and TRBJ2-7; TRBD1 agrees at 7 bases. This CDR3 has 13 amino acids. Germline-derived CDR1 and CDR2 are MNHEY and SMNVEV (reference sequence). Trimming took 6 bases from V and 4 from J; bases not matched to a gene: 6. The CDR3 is CASSQGTAYEQYF. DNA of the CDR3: TGTGCCAGCAGCCAAGGGACAGCTTACGAGCAGTACTTC.

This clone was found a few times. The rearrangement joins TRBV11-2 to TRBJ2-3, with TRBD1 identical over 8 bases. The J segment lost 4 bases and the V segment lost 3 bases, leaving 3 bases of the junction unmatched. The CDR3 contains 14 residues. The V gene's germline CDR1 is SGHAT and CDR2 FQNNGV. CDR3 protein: CASSLNRGADTQYF. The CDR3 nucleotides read TGTGCCAGCAGCTTGAACAGGGGGGCAGATACGCAGTATTTT.

The CDR3 DNA follows: TGTGCCATCAGTGAACAGAGGGAAGAGACCCAGTACTTC. Translating it yields CAISEQREETQYF. The chain combines TRBV10-3 with TRBJ2-5; D may be TRBD2 (5 bases). Germline CDR1 reads ENHRY; CDR2 reads SYGVKD. Trimming took 3 bases from V and 3 from J, leaving 8 bases between them. The CDR3 loop spans 13 amino acids.

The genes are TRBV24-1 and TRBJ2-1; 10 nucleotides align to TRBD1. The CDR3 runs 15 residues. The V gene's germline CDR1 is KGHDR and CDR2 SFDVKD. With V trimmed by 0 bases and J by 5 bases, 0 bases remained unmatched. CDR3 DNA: TGTGCCACCAGTGATTTGGGGACAGGGGACAATGAGCAGTTCTTC. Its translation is CATSDLGTGDNEQFF.

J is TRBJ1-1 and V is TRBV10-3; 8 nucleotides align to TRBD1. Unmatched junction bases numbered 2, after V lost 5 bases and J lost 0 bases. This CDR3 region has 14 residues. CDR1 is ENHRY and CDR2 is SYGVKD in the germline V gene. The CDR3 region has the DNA TGTGCCATCAGTACCAGGGGGCTGAACACTGAAGCTTTCTTT. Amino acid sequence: CAISTRGLNTEAFF.

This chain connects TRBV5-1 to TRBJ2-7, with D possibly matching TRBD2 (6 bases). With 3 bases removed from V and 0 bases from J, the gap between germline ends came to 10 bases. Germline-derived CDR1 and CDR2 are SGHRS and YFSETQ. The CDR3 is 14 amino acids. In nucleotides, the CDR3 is TGCGCCAGCAGCTCGGGACTTAACTCCTACGAGCAGTACTTC. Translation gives CASSSGLNSYEQYF. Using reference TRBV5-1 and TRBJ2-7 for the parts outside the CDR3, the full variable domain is KAGVTQTPRYLIKTRGQQVTLSCSPISGHRSVSWYQQTPGQGLQFLFEYFSETQRNKGNFPGRFSGRQFSNSRSEMNVSTLELGDSALYLCASSSGLNSYEQYFGPGTRLTVT.

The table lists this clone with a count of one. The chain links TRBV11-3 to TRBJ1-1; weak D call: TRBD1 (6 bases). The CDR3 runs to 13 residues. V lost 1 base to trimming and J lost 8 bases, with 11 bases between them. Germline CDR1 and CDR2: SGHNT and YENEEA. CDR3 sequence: CASSLGRRGEAFF. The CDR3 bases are TGTGCCAGCAGCTTAGGGAGAAGGGGGGAAGCTTTCTTT.

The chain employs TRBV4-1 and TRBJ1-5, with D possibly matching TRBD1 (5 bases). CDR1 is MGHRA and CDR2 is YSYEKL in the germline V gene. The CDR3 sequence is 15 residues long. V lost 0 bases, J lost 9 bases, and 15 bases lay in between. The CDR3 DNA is TGCGCCAGCAGCCAAGATCCTGGGGCGTTGGGGCCCCAGCATTTT. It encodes CASSQDPGALGPQHF.

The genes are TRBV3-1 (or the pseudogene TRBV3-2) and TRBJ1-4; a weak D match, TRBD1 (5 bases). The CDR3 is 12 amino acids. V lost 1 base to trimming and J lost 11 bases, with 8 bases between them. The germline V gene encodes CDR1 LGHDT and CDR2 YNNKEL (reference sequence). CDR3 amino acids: CASSQVRGKLFF. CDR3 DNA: TGTGCCAGCAGCCAAGTTCGGGGGAAACTGTTTTTT.

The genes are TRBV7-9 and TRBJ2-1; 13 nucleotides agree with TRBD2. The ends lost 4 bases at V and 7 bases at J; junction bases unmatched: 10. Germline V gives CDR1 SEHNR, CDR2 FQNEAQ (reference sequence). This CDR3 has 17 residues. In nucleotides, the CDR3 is TGTGCCAGCAGCTACCCGGGACTAGCGGGGACTGGGAATGAGCAGTTCTTC. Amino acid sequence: CASSYPGLAGTGNEQFF.

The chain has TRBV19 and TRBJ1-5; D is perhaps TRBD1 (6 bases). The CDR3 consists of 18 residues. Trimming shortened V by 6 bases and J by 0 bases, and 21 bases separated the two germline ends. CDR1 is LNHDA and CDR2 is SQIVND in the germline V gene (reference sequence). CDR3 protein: CASRKERRQDYSNQPQHF. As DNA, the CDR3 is TGTGCCAGTAGAAAAGAGCGAAGACAGGATTATAGCAATCAGCCCCAGCATTTT.

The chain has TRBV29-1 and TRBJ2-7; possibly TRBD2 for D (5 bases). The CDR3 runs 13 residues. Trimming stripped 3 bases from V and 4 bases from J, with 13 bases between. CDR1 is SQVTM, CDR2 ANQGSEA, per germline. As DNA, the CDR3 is TGCAGCGTTGAGGGCCGGGGTCCGTACGAGCAGTACTTC. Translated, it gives CSVEGRGPYEQYF.

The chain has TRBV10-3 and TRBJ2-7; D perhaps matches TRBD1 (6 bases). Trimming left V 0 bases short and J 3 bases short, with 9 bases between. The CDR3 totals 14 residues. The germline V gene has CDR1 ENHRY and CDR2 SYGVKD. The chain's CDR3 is CAISESPDSYEQYF. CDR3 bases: TGTGCCATCAGTGAGTCCCCGGACAGCTACGAGCAGTACTTC.

The CDR3 nucleotides are TGTGCCACCCGGACAGGCATTACCGGGGAGCTGTTTTTT. Translated, it gives CATRTGITGELFF. The chain links TRBV6-5 to TRBJ2-2; 7 bases are shared with TRBD1. The CDR3 consists of 13 residues. With 10 bases clipped from V and 5 bases from J, the junction kept 7 bases outside the gene matches. Germline V gene sequence: CDR1 MNHEY, CDR2 SVGAGI.

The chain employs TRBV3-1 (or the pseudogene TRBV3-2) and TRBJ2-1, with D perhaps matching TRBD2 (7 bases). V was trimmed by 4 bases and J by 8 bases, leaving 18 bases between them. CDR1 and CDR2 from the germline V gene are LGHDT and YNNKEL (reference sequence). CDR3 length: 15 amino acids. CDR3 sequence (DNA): TGTGCCAGCAGCCTTACGGGGGGCCCTTTCGATGAGCAGTTCTTC. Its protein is CASSLTGGPFDEQFF.